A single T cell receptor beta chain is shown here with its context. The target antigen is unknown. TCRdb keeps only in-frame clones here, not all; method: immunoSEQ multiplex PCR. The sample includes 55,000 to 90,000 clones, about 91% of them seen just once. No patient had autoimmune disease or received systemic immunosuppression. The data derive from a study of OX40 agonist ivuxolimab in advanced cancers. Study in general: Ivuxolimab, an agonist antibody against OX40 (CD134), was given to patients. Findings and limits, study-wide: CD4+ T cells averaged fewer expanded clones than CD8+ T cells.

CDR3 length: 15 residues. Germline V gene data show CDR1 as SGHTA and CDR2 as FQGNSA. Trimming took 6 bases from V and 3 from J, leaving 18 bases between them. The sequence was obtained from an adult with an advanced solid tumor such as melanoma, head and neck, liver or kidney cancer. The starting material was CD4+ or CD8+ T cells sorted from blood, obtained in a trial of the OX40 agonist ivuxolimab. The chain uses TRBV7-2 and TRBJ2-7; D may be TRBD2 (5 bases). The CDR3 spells CASRPSVRGSYEQYF. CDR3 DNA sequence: TGTGCCAGCAGACCATCGGTCCGGGGTAGCTACGAGCAGTACTTC.